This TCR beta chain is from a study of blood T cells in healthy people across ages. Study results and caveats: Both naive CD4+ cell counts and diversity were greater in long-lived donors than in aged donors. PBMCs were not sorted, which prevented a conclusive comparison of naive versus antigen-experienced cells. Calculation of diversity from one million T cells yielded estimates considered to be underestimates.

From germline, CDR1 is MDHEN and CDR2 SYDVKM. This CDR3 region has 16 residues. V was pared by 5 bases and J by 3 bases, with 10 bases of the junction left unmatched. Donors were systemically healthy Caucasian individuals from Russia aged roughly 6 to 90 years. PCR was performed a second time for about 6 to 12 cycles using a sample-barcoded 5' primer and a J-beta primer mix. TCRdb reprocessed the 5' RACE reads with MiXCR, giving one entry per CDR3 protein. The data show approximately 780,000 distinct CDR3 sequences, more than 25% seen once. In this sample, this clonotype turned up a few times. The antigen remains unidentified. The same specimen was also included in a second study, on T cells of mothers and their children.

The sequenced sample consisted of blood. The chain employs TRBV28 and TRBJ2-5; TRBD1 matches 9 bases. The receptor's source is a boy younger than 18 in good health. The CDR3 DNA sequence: TGTGCCAGCAGTCCTAGGGGGACAGGGACAAAAGAGACCCAGTACTTC. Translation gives CASSPRGTGTKETQYF.